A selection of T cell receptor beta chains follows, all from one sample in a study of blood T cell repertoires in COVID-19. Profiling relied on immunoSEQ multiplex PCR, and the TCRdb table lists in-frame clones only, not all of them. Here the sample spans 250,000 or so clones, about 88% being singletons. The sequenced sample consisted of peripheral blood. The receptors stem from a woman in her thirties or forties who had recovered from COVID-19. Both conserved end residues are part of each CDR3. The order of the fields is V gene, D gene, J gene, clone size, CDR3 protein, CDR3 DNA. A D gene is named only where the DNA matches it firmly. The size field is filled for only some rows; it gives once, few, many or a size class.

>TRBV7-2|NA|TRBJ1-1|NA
CASSLKSGYTEAFF
TGTGCCAGCAGCTTAAAATCAGGTTACACTGAAGCTTTCTTT
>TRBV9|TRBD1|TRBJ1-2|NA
CASSARDRGYLYF
TGTGCCAGCAGCGCCCGGGACAGGGGCTATCTATACTTC
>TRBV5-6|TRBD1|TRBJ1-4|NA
CASSFSGQVGEKLFF
TGTGCCAGCAGCTTCTCGGGACAGGTCGGCGAAAAACTGTTTTTT
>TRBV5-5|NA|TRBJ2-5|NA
CASGWAGPETQYF
TGTGCCAGCGGTTGGGCAGGGCCAGAGACCCAGTACTTC
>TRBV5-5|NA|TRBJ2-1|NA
CASSPGDSSYNEQFF
TGTGCCAGCAGCCCCGGGGATAGCTCCTACAATGAGCAGTTCTTC
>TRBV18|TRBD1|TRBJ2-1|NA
CASSTRQGANEQFF
TGTGCCAGCTCAACTAGACAGGGGGCTAATGAGCAGTTCTTC
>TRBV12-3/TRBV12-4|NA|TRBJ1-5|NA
CASSSRLTQPQHF
TGTGCCAGCAGTTCGAGACTGACGCAGCCCCAGCATTTT
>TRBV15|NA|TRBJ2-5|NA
CATSPRREETQYF
TGTGCCACCAGCCCAAGACGGGAAGAGACCCAGTACTTC
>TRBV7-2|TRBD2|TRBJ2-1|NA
CASSLASGKNQHEQFF
TGTGCCAGCAGCTTAGCTAGCGGGAAAAATCAGCATGAGCAGTTCTTC
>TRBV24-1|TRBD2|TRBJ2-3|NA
CATSEPRGGNTDTQYF
TGTGCCACCAGTGAGCCCCGGGGGGGCAACACAGATACGCAGTATTTT
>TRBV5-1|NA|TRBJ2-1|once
CASSLGTDWYNEQFF
TGCGCCAGCAGCTTGGGAACCGACTGGTACAATGAGCAGTTCTTC
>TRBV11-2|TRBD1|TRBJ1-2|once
CASSFPGTGVYGYTF
TGTGCCAGCAGCTTCCCTGGGACAGGGGTATATGGCTACACCTTC
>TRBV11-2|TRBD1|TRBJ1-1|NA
CASSLQPGTGNPFF
TGTGCCAGCAGCCTACAACCTGGGACAGGAAACCCTTTCTTT
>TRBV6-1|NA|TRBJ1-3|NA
CASSESRFPGNTIYF
TGTGCCAGCAGTGAATCTAGATTCCCTGGAAACACCATATATTTT
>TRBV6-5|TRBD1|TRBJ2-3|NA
CASSYSWTGTDTQYF
TGTGCCAGCAGTTACTCTTGGACAGGGACAGATACGCAGTATTTT
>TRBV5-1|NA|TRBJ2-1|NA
CASSPGVNNEQFF
TGCGCCAGCAGCCCGGGGGTCAACAATGAGCAGTTCTTC
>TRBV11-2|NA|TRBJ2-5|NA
CASSFRRDQETQYF
TGTGCCAGCAGCTTCCGGAGAGATCAAGAGACCCAGTACTTC
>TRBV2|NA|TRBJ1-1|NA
CASIRQVEAFF
TGTGCCAGCATTCGACAGGTTGAAGCTTTCTTT
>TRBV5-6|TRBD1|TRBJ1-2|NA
CASSYRDRGNGYTF
TGTGCCAGCAGCTACAGGGACAGGGGAAATGGCTACACCTTC
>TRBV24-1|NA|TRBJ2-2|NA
CATSDSQGVPPPGELFF
TGTGCCACCAGTGATTCACAGGGCGTTCCCCCCCCCGGGGAGCTGTTTTTT
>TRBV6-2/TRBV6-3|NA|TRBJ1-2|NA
CASSVRTGNYGYTF
TGTGCCAGCAGTGTTAGGACGGGAAACTATGGCTACACCTTC
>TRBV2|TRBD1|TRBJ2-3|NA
CASSEWVGTGITDTQYF
TGTGCCAGCAGTGAGTGGGTCGGGACAGGTATAACAGATACGCAGTATTTT
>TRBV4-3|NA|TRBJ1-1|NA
CASSQANSGRRSWVTEAFF
TGCGCCAGCAGCCAAGCCAATAGCGGTCGGCGGTCTTGGGTCACTGAAGCTTTCTTT
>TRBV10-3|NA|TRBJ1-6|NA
CAISPFSSRRSNSPLHF
TGTGCCATCAGCCCCTTCAGTAGCCGGCGGTCTAATTCACCCCTCCACTTT
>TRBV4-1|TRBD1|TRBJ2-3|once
CASSHLGTGGFDTQYF
TGCGCCAGCAGCCATCTTGGGACAGGGGGTTTCGATACGCAGTATTTT
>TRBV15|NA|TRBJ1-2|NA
CATSKAGPNYGYTF
TGTGCCACCAGCAAAGCGGGGCCTAACTATGGCTACACCTTC
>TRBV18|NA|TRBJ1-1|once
CASSPAALTEAFF
TGTGCCAGCTCACCAGCGGCCCTCACTGAAGCTTTCTTT
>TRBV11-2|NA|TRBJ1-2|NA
CASSSWTDGYTF
TGTGCCAGCAGCTCCTGGACAGATGGCTACACCTTC
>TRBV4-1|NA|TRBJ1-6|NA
CASMQGLRDSPLHF
TGCGCCAGCATGCAGGGCCTCCGGGATTCACCCCTCCACTTT
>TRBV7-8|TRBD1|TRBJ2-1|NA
CASSLGTGVHNEQFF
TGTGCCAGCAGCTTAGGGACAGGGGTACACAATGAGCAGTTCTTC
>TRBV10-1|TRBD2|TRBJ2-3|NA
CASSDSGRRTDTQYF
TGCGCCAGCAGTGATAGCGGGCGACGCACAGATACGCAGTATTTT